This T cell receptor (beta chain) is drawn from a study of CD8 T cells in Susac syndrome. Findings and caveats of the study: The study's TCR sequencing and HLA analysis drew on a certain number of individuals. That number was acknowledged as relatively small.

Sequencing targeted TCR beta in T cells from blood (CD8+ and CD4+). Healthy donors were controls matched for age and sex. Reverse transcription used 0.5 to 1 ug RNA and random hexamers. Multiplex PCR with immunoSEQ amplified the TCR beta CDR3 across 54 Vbeta and 13 Jbeta. TCRdb reanalysed the immunoSEQ multiplex PCR reads using MiXCR and keeps one entry per CDR3 protein. The sample holds 130,000 to 150,000 distinct CDR3 sequences, approximately 95% seen once. In germline, CDR1 is SGHTS, CDR2 YDEGEE. The CDR3 contains 15 residues. J lost 2 bases, V lost 0 bases, and 3 bases had no gene match. Of note for this clonotype: Its antigen is unidentified.

The V call is TRBV5-8, the J call TRBJ2-7, with 9 bases lining up with TRBD2. The origin of this receptor is a human donor in good health. Sample: CD8+ T cells from PBMCs. CDR3 amino acids: CASSLDSGSTYEQYF. Written as DNA, the CDR3 is TGTGCCAGCAGCTTGGATAGCGGGAGCACCTACGAGCAGTACTTC.